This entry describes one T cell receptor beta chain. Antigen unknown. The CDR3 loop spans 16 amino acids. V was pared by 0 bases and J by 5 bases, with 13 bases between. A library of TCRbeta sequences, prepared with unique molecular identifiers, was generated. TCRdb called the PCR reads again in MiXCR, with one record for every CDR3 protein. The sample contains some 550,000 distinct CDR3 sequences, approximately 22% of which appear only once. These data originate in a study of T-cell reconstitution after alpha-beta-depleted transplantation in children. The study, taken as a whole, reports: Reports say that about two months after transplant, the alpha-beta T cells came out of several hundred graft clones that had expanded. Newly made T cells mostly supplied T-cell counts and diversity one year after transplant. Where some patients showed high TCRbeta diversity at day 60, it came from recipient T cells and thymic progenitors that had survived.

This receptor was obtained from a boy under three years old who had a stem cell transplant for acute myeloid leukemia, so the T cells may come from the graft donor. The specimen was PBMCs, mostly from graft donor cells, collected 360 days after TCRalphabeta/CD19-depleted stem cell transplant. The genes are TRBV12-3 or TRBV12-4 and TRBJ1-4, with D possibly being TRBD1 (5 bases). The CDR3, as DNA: TGTGCCAGCAGTTTAGCGCCGGGGCAACGAAATGAAAAACTGTTTTTT. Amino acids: CASSLAPGQRNEKLFF.